This T cell receptor (beta chain) appears in the sequencing data of a study of CD8 T cells in ankylosing spondylitis. Library preparation for TCR beta used quantitative 5'-RACE with molecular barcodes. TCRdb called the 5' RACE reads again in MiXCR, with one record for every CDR3 protein. The sample carries approximately 250,000 distinct CDR3 sequences, 20% to 30% recorded once. Study-wide findings and caveats: Disease-linked clones reportedly showed significant enrichment in matched ankylosing spondylitis synovial fluid.

The CDR3 has 17 residues. Germline CDR1 reads MNHEY; CDR2 reads SVGAGI. V gave up 2 bases and J gave up 4 bases, with 20 bases separating them. As for this clonotype: Its antigen is unidentified.

V usage is TRBV6-5 and J usage is TRBJ2-5; TRBD2 is a possible D gene (7 bases). Specimen: blood, either unsorted or a sorted T cell fraction (not recorded which). The origin of this receptor is a male donor with ankylosing spondylitis or in good health (not recorded which). CDR3 coding DNA: TGTGCCAGCAGTTACAACCCCTACCGGGGAGGGGGAGAGACCCAGTACTTC. Amino acid sequence: CASSYNPYRGGGETQYF.